Included here is one T cell receptor beta chain sequence, with context. Antigen unknown. The record originates from a study of shared clonotypes between healthy human individuals. The study's findings and limits: What naive subsets generally showed was a larger estimated richness than memory subsets showed.

Authors' analysis steps: ImmunoSEQ output held junction-only sequences without quality scores, so filtering differed. Produced via immunoSEQ multiplex PCR; TCRdb's table is partial and in-frame only. The V and J calls and clone size come from that table; D and trimming were worked out from the DNA. The sample has 2 million or so clones, 90% to 95% seen once. The sequence was obtained from a man aged 18 to 35 in good health. Sequenced input: naive CD4+ T cells sorted from blood. Subset indicated: CD45RA+ positively selected.

DNA of the CDR3: TGTGCCAGCAGCTTGGGCCTTAATGAAAAACTGTTTTTT. It yields the protein CASSLGLNEKLFF. The chain couples TRBV11-2 to TRBJ1-4, with D uncertain. The V and J ends lost 3 bases and 4 bases respectively, with 6 bases between them. The CDR3 sequence is 13 residues long. The germline CDR1 and CDR2 sequences are SGHAT and FQNNGV.